Below, 10 T cell receptor beta chains from the same sample are listed, as sequenced in a study of blood T cell repertoires in COVID-19. Generated by immunoSEQ multiplex PCR, the TCRdb table keeps only in-frame clones and is missing some. Of under 85,000 clones detected, over 75% appear once; the ten largest clones hold around 2.9%. Material: peripheral blood. Receptor source: a man older than 75 with acute or convalescent COVID-19.

The chain is built from TRBV27 and TRBJ1-5; possibly TRBD1 for D (6 bases). Trimming stripped 3 bases from V and 6 bases from J, with 9 bases between. Per germline, CDR1 MNHEY and CDR2 SMNVEV (reference sequence). The CDR3 covers 13 residues. CDR3 residues: CASSFGGGQPQHF. The CDR3 nucleotides read TGTGCCAGCAGTTTTGGGGGCGGTCAGCCCCAGCATTTT.

The CDR3 DNA reads TGCGCCACCGACATCCCACGACTAGCGGGTATAAATGAGCAGTTCTTC. Its protein is CATDIPRLAGINEQFF. The chain links TRBV10-2 to TRBJ2-1, with TRBD2 matching 10 bases. The CDR3 sequence is 16 residues long. Germline V gene lookup returns CDR1 WSHSY and CDR2 SAAADI. The trim removed 10 bases at V and 7 bases at J, leaving 16 bases unmatched.

The chain is built from TRBV5-4 and TRBJ2-5, with D tentatively TRBD2 (5 bases). Germline V gene sequence: CDR1 SGHNT, CDR2 YYREEE (reference sequence). V was pared by 0 bases and J by 5 bases, with 14 bases between. The CDR3 has 15 residues. The CDR3 loop is CASSLERVVQETQYF. CDR3 coding DNA: TGTGCCAGCAGCTTGGAGAGGGTGGTGCAGGAGACCCAGTACTTC.

The chain is built from TRBV12-3 or TRBV12-4 and TRBJ1-1; TRBD1 aligns across 7 bases. V was clipped by 6 bases and J by 1 base; unmatched bases: 2. The CDR3 is made up of 13 amino acids. CDR3 sequence (DNA): TGTGCCAGCAGAGGGGACAGGAACACTGAAGCTTTCTTT. Translation gives CASRGDRNTEAFF.

The genes are TRBV7-9 and TRBJ2-1; 8 bases match TRBD2. The CDR3 totals 15 residues. The V segment lost 4 bases and the J segment 1 base; nucleotides outside the gene matches: 3. Germline values: CDR1 SEHNR, CDR2 FQNEAQ (reference sequence). The CDR3 DNA is TGTGCCAGCAGCTCCCGGGAGGGTTCCTACAATGAGCAGTTCTTC. The encoded protein is CASSSREGSYNEQFF.

The gene calls are TRBV11-2 and TRBJ2-7, with 11 bases fitting TRBD2. V shed 1 base, J shed 3 bases, and the junction held 2 bases outside the gene matches. In germline, CDR1 is SGHAT, CDR2 FQNNGV. The CDR3 has 15 residues. The CDR3 is CASSLGLAGYYEQYF. In nucleotides, the CDR3 is TGTGCCAGCAGCTTAGGACTAGCGGGATACTACGAGCAGTACTTC.

The V gene is TRBV10-3, the J gene TRBJ2-3, with 11 bases fitting TRBD2. CDR3 length: 14 amino acids. The junction had 3 bases not matched to a gene; V was cut back by 10 bases and J by 0 bases. CDR1 is ENHRY and CDR2 is SYGVKD in the germline V gene. DNA of the CDR3: TGTGCCACCTTAGCGGGAGGGAGCACAGATACGCAGTATTTT. It is translated as CATLAGGSTDTQYF.

CDR3 amino acids: CASSPGQANTEAFF. In nucleotides, the CDR3 is TGTGCCAGCAGCCCCGGACAGGCGAACACTGAAGCTTTCTTT. The genes are TRBV7-2 and TRBJ1-1, with 7 bases aligning to TRBD1. The ends lost 5 bases at V and 1 base at J; junction bases unmatched: 4. This CDR3 is built from 14 residues. Germline V gives CDR1 SGHTA, CDR2 FQGNSA. The full variable domain, its missing parts supplied by reference TRBV7-2 and TRBJ1-1, is GAGVSQSPSNKVTEKGKDVELRCDPISGHTALYWYRQSLGQGLEFLIYFQGNSAPDKSGLPSDRFSAERTGGSVSTLTIQRTQQEDSAVYLCASSPGQANTEAFFGQGTRLTVV.

V gene TRBV11-3 combines with J gene TRBJ2-1; a weak D match, TRBD1 (5 bases). Deletions cut 4 bases from V and 8 bases from J, with 12 bases between. The CDR3 is 13 amino acids. Germline CDR1 SGHNT, CDR2 YENEEA. CDR3 loop: CASSSSIRDEQFF. CDR3 nucleotides: TGTGCCAGCAGCTCCTCCATCAGGGATGAGCAGTTCTTC.

The chain recombines TRBV5-6 with TRBJ2-1, with 8 positions matching TRBD2. The CDR3 consists of 15 residues. CDR1 is SGHDT and CDR2 is YYEEEE in the germline V gene. The trim removed 3 bases at V and 8 bases at J, leaving 10 bases unmatched. The CDR3 loop reads CASSSIRRGADEQFF. Here the CDR3 DNA reads TGTGCCAGCAGCTCTATCAGGCGGGGGGCCGATGAGCAGTTCTTC.